This T cell receptor (beta chain) was profiled in a study of blood T cell repertoires in COVID-19. The assay was immunoSEQ multiplex PCR, and TCRdb's table has in-frame clones only and misses some. The sample lists around 150,000 clones, around 87% occurring once. The germline gives CDR1 KGHDR, CDR2 SFDVKD. The CDR3 spans 16 residues. V was pared by 4 bases and J by 1 base, with 5 bases of the junction left unmatched. The chain is built from TRBV24-1 and TRBJ2-4; 8 bases align to TRBD1. This TCR came from a woman aged 50 to 60 who had recovered from COVID-19. Material: PBMCs or T cells enriched from blood (not recorded which). The CDR3 reads CATSDADRVAKNIQYF. The CDR3 DNA reads TGTGCCACCAGTGACGCGGACAGGGTGGCCAAAAACATTCAGTACTTC.